Below, 23 T cell receptor beta chains from the same sample are listed, as sequenced in a study of T cells in Graves' hyperthyroidism and ophthalmopathy. TCR beta CDR3 regions were amplified from RNA transcripts. During a first-round RT-PCR of the TCR CDR3, the HTBI primer set was used. Each CDR3 protein gets one entry after TCRdb re-called the multiplex PCR reads with MiXCR. Of fewer than 900,000 distinct CDR3 sequences in the sample, 18% were seen once. The sample comprised blood. Receptors were obtained from a woman in her forties or fifties with Graves' hyperthyroidism that later progressed to Graves' ophthalmopathy.

The CDR3 spells CASKSGQNTEAFF. DNA for the CDR3: TGTGCCAGCAAATCGGGACAGAACACTGAAGCTTTCTTT. The V and J genes are TRBV2 and TRBJ1-1; possibly TRBD1 for D (6 bases). V was pared by 7 bases and J by 1 base, with 10 bases between. This CDR3 contains 13 residues. The V gene's germline CDR1 is SNHLY and CDR2 FYNNEI.

The chain couples TRBV12-3 or TRBV12-4 to TRBJ2-3; D is possibly TRBD1 (6 bases). Trimming removed 6 bases at V and 2 bases at J, with 12 bases between. This CDR3 contains 14 residues. The DNA for the CDR3 is TGTGCCAGCAGCCCGCAGGGGCTCACAGATACGCAGTATTTT. Protein sequence: CASSPQGLTDTQYF.

In this sample, this clonotype turned up many times. The chain is built from TRBV30 and TRBJ2-5; no reliable D call. Germline V gene data show CDR1 as GTSNPN and CDR2 as SVGIG (reference sequence). Trimming stripped 2 bases from V and 4 bases from J, with 5 bases between. The CDR3 is made up of 11 amino acids. The CDR3 region has the DNA TGTGCCTGGAGTTTGCGAGAGACCCAGTACTTC. Translating gives CAWSLRETQYF.

As concerns this clonotype: A much larger clone differs by one base, so this may be a read error. This sequence joins TRBV2 and TRBJ1-5; TRBD1 might be the D (6 bases). Germline-derived CDR1 and CDR2 are SNHLY and FYNNEI. The ends were cut back, 3 bases at V and 6 bases at J, with 12 bases in the middle. The CDR3 extends over 14 amino acids. CDR3 DNA sequence: TGTGCCAGCAGTGAGGGCAGGGGTCGTCAGCCCCAGCATTTT. Amino acids: CASSEGRGRQPQHF.

This clonotype was found a few times. The genes are TRBV18 and TRBJ2-5; a possible D gene is TRBD1 (5 bases). V gave up 2 bases and J gave up 0 bases, with 7 bases separating them. The length of the CDR3 is 14 residues. The germline V gene encodes CDR1 KGHSH and CDR2 LQKENI. The CDR3 DNA reads TGTGCCAGCTCACCAGTGGACAACCAAGAGACCCAGTACTTC. The encoded protein is CASSPVDNQETQYF.

This clonotype showed up just a few times. V gene TRBV29-1 combines with J gene TRBJ1-1, with unresolved D. This CDR3 has 14 residues. CDR1 and CDR2 from the germline V gene are SQVTM and ANQGSEA. Trimming cost V 4 bases and J 0 bases, with 12 bases left between them. The CDR3 nucleotides read TGCAGCGTTGGTTATACAGTAATGAACACTGAAGCTTTCTTT. Protein sequence: CSVGYTVMNTEAFF.

This clonotype was counted many times. The genes are TRBV5-1 and TRBJ2-3; perhaps TRBD1 as D (5 bases). Trimming left V 0 bases short and J 0 bases short, with 8 bases between. This CDR3 has 15 residues. Germline values: CDR1 SGHRS, CDR2 YFSETQ. Here the CDR3 reads CASSLEDTSTDTQYF. Here the CDR3 DNA reads TGCGCCAGCAGCTTGGAGGACACAAGCACAGATACGCAGTATTTT.

This clonotype was recorded many times. The V call is TRBV3-1, the J call TRBJ1-1, with a weak D call TRBD1 (6 bases). CDR3 length: 12 amino acids. CDR1 is LGHDT, CDR2 YNNKEL, per germline (reference sequence). The germline V and J ends were trimmed by 10 bases and 5 bases, with 14 bases remaining between them. CDR3 loop: CATGEGETEAFF. In DNA form, the CDR3 reads TGTGCCACCGGGGAGGGGGAAACTGAAGCTTTCTTT.

This clonotype has a handful of counts. This sequence joins TRBV5-1 and TRBJ1-4; 8 nucleotides match TRBD1. Germline V gene data show CDR1 as SGHRS and CDR2 as YFSETQ. This CDR3 is built from 16 residues. J lost 1 base, V lost 4 bases, and 6 bases had no gene match. CDR3: CASSPQGAVTNEKLFF. CDR3 nucleotides: TGCGCCAGCAGCCCGCAGGGGGCTGTAACTAATGAAAAACTGTTTTTT.

V is TRBV3-1 and J is TRBJ2-7; TRBD1 is a possible D gene (6 bases). The V end lost 0 bases, the J end lost 5 bases, and 14 bases lay between the germline ends. Germline V CDR1 and CDR2: LGHDT, YNNKEL (reference sequence). CDR3 size: 15 residues. The CDR3 DNA is TGTGCCAGCAGCCAAGATTTATCAGGGGCTGACGAGCAGTACTTC. Its protein is CASSQDLSGADEQYF.

This rearrangement joins TRBV10-3 to TRBJ1-2; the D gene is possibly TRBD1 (5 bases). Trimming pared 4 bases from V and 2 bases from J, leaving 11 bases between. The CDR3 totals 14 residues. The V gene's germline CDR1 is ENHRY and CDR2 SYGVKD. Here the CDR3 reads CAISGLNRNYGYTF. The CDR3 region has the DNA TGTGCCATCAGTGGGTTAAACAGGAACTATGGCTACACCTTC.

This clonotype came up a few times. This sequence joins TRBV19 and TRBJ2-1; D remains unclear. The CDR3 covers 16 residues. Germline CDR1 and CDR2: LNHDA and SQIVND (reference sequence). V dropped 1 base and J dropped 0 bases, with 10 bases sitting between them. This CDR3 is CASSIVAATSYNEQFF. Here the CDR3 DNA reads TGTGCCAGTAGTATAGTGGCGGCGACCTCCTACAATGAGCAGTTCTTC.

This clonotype was found many times. V usage is TRBV29-1 and J usage is TRBJ1-1; D perhaps matches TRBD1 (6 bases). The CDR3 extends over 12 amino acids. Germline V gives CDR1 SQVTM, CDR2 ANQGSEA. The V end was cut by 6 bases, the J end by 8 bases, with 16 bases between. The CDR3 sequence is CSVRGQGMEAFF. The CDR3 region has the DNA TGCAGCGTCCGGGGGCAGGGTATGGAAGCTTTCTTT. The full variable domain, completed using reference TRBV29-1 and TRBJ1-1, is SAVISQKPSRDICQRGTSLTIQCQVDSQVTMMFWYRQQPGQSLTLIATANQGSEATYESGFVIDKFPISRPNLTFSTLTVSNMSPEDSSIYLCSVRGQGMEAFFGQGTRLTVV.

The chain recombines TRBV20-1 with TRBJ1-5; D is possibly TRBD1 (5 bases). The V gene's germline CDR1 is DFQATT and CDR2 SNEGSKA (reference sequence). The CDR3 length is 13 residues. With 5 bases removed from V and 4 bases from J, the gap between germline ends came to 12 bases. CDR3 region: CSAPGDGNQPQHF. The CDR3 DNA follows: TGCAGTGCTCCGGGGGATGGGAATCAGCCCCAGCATTTT.

The chain uses TRBV3-1 and TRBJ2-7; no firm D call. V was clipped by 7 bases and J by 0 bases, with 10 bases between them. Germline CDR1 is LGHDT and CDR2 is YNNKEL (reference sequence). This CDR3 has 13 residues. CDR3 DNA sequence: TGTGCCAGCAAGACCAAGAGCTCCTACGAGCAGTACTTC. Its translation is CASKTKSSYEQYF.

The rearrangement joins TRBV19 to TRBJ1-1; tentative D call: TRBD1 (5 bases). The ends were cut back, 4 bases at V and 3 bases at J, with 6 bases in the middle. Germline V gene data show CDR1 as LNHDA and CDR2 as SQIVND (reference sequence). CDR3 length: 12 amino acids. In nucleotides, the CDR3 is TGTGCCAGTAGTAGACAGTACACTGAAGCTTTCTTT. Its protein product is CASSRQYTEAFF.

This clonotype was seen at least ten times. The chain couples TRBV28 to TRBJ1-2, with D unresolved. Between the trimmed V and J ends, which lost 3 bases and 2 bases, there was a span of 7 bases. CDR3 length equals 13 residues. Germline V gene sequence: CDR1 MDHEN, CDR2 SYDVKM. The CDR3 DNA follows: TGTGCCAGCAGTTTGTCACGGAACTATGGCTACACCTTC. This codes for CASSLSRNYGYTF.

V is TRBV6-1 and J is TRBJ2-7; maybe TRBD2 (6 bases). Germline V gives CDR1 MNHNS, CDR2 SASEGT. The CDR3 covers 14 residues. V lost 3 bases and J lost 0, with 9 bases in between. As DNA, the CDR3 is TGTGCCAGCAGTGACCCGGGGGACTCCTACGAGCAGTACTTC. As protein: CASSDPGDSYEQYF.

This clonotype was picked up a small number of times. The chain links TRBV27 to TRBJ1-4; a possible D gene is TRBD1 (6 bases). This CDR3 has 16 residues. V was shortened by 3 bases and J by 7 bases, with 18 bases between the two germline ends. Germline V gene data show CDR1 as MNHEY and CDR2 as SMNVEV (reference sequence). For the CDR3, the DNA is TGTGCCAGCAGTTTGCAACGCAGGGGCCTGGGTGAAAAACTGTTTTTT. Its translation: CASSLQRRGLGEKLFF.

The chain combines TRBV4-1 with TRBJ2-3; 9 bases agree with TRBD2. Germline loops: CDR1 MGHRA, CDR2 YSYEKL. J gave up 2 bases and V 5 bases, and 8 bases lay outside the gene matches. This CDR3 is 16 amino acids long. CDR3 DNA: TGCGCCAGCAGCACCACCCTAGCGGGACTCACAGATACGCAGTATTTT. This gives the protein CASSTTLAGLTDTQYF.

This clonotype was found many times. The J gene is TRBJ2-1, the V gene TRBV7-8; D might be TRBD2 (6 bases). This CDR3 contains 15 residues. V was clipped by 5 bases and J by 4 bases, with 15 bases between them. CDR1 and CDR2 (germline): SGHVS, FQNEAQ. CDR3 region: CASSPGTPMYNEQFF. CDR3 in DNA: TGTGCCAGCAGCCCCGGGACTCCCATGTACAATGAGCAGTTCTTC. Together with reference TRBV7-8 and TRBJ2-1, the CDR3 gives the full variable domain: GAGVSQSPRYKVAKRGQDVALRCDPISGHVSLFWYQQALGQGPEFLTYFQNEAQLDKSGLPSDRFFAERPEGSVSTLKIQRTQQEDSAVYLCASSPGTPMYNEQFFGPGTRLTVL.

At least ten counts were recorded for this clonotype. This sequence joins TRBV6-1 and TRBJ2-7; TRBD1 matches 7 bases. V gave up 6 bases and J gave up 3 bases; unmatched junction bases: 5. The germline CDR1 and CDR2 sequences are MNHNS and SASEGT. CDR3 length: 13 residues. DNA for the CDR3: TGTGCCAGCAGCGGACAGGTGGACTACGAGCAGTACTTC. It encodes CASSGQVDYEQYF.

The CDR3 DNA follows: TGTGCCAGCAGCTTGGATCTGGAGACCCAGTACTTC. It is translated as CASSLDLETQYF. This rearrangement joins TRBV5-5 to TRBJ2-5; no definite D call. Trimming pared 0 bases from V and 5 bases from J, leaving 5 bases between. The length of the CDR3 is 12 residues. Germline-derived CDR1 and CDR2 are SGHKS and YYEKEE (reference sequence).